This T cell receptor (beta chain) stems from a study of T cells expressing NK-cell markers. Study in general: Source material for TCR beta repertoires consisted of sorted CD3+CD56+NKG2C+, CD3+CD56+NKG2C- and CD3+CD56-NKG2C+ T cells.

The germline CDR1 and CDR2 sequences are LGHDT and YNNKEL (reference sequence). The CDR3 has 13 residues. One entry per CDR3 protein, without DNA, is what TCRdb gives after re-calling the 5' RACE reads. This sample contains roughly 180,000 distinct CDR3 sequences. Sequencing used blood T cells: a sorted CD56 or NKG2C T cell subset, CD4+ or CD8+ T cells, or bulk PBMC T cells (not recorded which). The receptor was isolated from a woman between 18 and 70 years old in good health. The J gene is TRBJ2-5, the V gene TRBV3-1; TCRdb's D call, TRBD1, is unchecked because there is no DNA. The CDR3 loop is CASSPQGAETQYF.